Below are 20 T cell receptor beta chains sequenced from a single sample in a study of cytomegalovirus exposure and HLA in healthy donors. PCR primers comprised 60 Vbeta and 13 Jbeta primers. Assay: immunoSEQ multiplex PCR; the TCRdb copy retains only in-frame clones and omits some. The sample has some 150,000 clones, approximately 80% seen once. Sequenced: PBMCs. All receptors derive from a woman aged 18-29 years in good health and CMV-seronegative.

This clone has only a few counts. The V and J genes are TRBV30 and TRBJ2-7; 8 bases map to TRBD2. From germline, CDR1 is GTSNPN and CDR2 SVGIG (reference sequence). The CDR3 is 13 amino acids. V shed 3 bases and J 2 bases; nucleotides not matched to a gene: 3. The CDR3 protein is CAWSGTSPYEQYF. CDR3 nucleotide sequence: TGTGCCTGGAGCGGGACTAGTCCCTACGAGCAGTACTTC.

This clone was seen a handful of times. V usage is TRBV11-3 and J usage is TRBJ2-5; D is possibly TRBD2 (6 bases). CDR3 size: 14 residues. Trimming cost V 6 bases and J 0 bases, with 11 bases left between them. Per the germline V gene, CDR1 is SGHNT and CDR2 is YENEEA. The DNA for the CDR3 is TGTGCCAGCAGTAGCCGGGACTACCAAGAGACCCAGTACTTC. Translating gives CASSSRDYQETQYF.

The gene calls are TRBV7-3 and TRBJ2-7; 8 nucleotides agree with TRBD1. This CDR3 spans 13 amino acids. Germline-derived CDR1 and CDR2 are SGHTA and FQGTGA. V shed 8 bases and J 4 bases; nucleotides not matched to a gene: 7. This CDR3 reads CASSQGQVYEQYF. The CDR3 DNA reads as TGTGCCAGCTCTCAGGGACAGGTTTACGAGCAGTACTTC.

V and J are TRBV11-2 and TRBJ2-1; 8 bases agree with TRBD2. This CDR3 is 14 amino acids long. The J segment lost 7 bases and the V segment lost 5 bases, leaving 7 bases of the junction unmatched. Germline CDR1 SGHAT, CDR2 FQNNGV. The CDR3 DNA follows: TGTGCCAGCAGCCCCAAGCGGGAGAGTAATGAGCAGTTCTTC. Its protein is CASSPKRESNEQFF.

The chain is built from TRBV19 and TRBJ1-1, with D possibly TRBD1 on 5 matching bases. V was pared by 8 bases and J by 4 bases, with 11 bases between. This CDR3 is 12 amino acids long. The germline CDR1 and CDR2 sequences are LNHDA and SQIVND (reference sequence). CDR3 nucleotides: TGTGCCAGTGTGGGGGGACTCACTGAAGCTTTCTTT. This sequence encodes CASVGGLTEAFF.

This chain connects TRBV28 to TRBJ2-5; weak D call: TRBD1 (6 bases). This CDR3 is built from 16 residues. The germline CDR1 and CDR2 sequences are MDHEN and SYDVKM. V dropped 5 bases and J dropped 4 bases, with 20 bases sitting between them. The CDR3 loop is CASSQSRQAGVETQYF. The CDR3 DNA sequence: TGTGCCAGCAGTCAAAGCCGACAGGCTGGGGTAGAGACCCAGTACTTC.

The chain links TRBV5-6 to TRBJ2-5; 7 bases are a match to TRBD1. Germline-derived CDR1 and CDR2 are SGHDT and YYEEEE. The CDR3 spans 12 residues. V trimming: 4 bases; J trimming: 13 bases; junction bases outside the gene matches: 10. The CDR3 nucleotides are TGTGCCAGCAGCGACCGACAGGGCCCTACGTACTTC. This translates into CASSDRQGPTYF.

The V gene is TRBV7-8, the J gene TRBJ1-1, with D tentatively TRBD1 (5 bases). Between the trimmed V and J ends, which lost 0 bases and 5 bases, there was a span of 13 bases. The CDR3 totals 15 residues. The germline V gene encodes CDR1 SGHVS and CDR2 FQNEAQ. As DNA, the CDR3 is TGTGCCAGCAGCTTAGCGGGCCAGGGAAGGACTGAAGCTTTCTTT. It encodes CASSLAGQGRTEAFF.

J is TRBJ2-7 and V is TRBV20-1; no clear D gene. CDR3 size: 11 residues. Between the trimmed V and J ends, which lost 5 bases and 2 bases, there was a span of 7 bases. The germline CDR1 and CDR2 sequences are DFQATT and SNEGSKA (reference sequence). Written as DNA, the CDR3 is TGCAGTGCTGTTCTTACCTACGAGCAGTACTTC. It codes for CSAVLTYEQYF.

This chain connects TRBV30 to TRBJ1-6; 10 bases match TRBD1. The trim removed 4 bases at V and 8 bases at J, leaving 2 bases unmatched. CDR1 and CDR2 from the germline V gene are GTSNPN and SVGIG (reference sequence). The CDR3 is made up of 13 amino acids. The DNA for the CDR3 is TGTGCCTGGACCGGACAGGGGGATTCACCCCTCCACTTT. Translation gives CAWTGQGDSPLHF.

This clone is a singleton in its sample. The chain links TRBV18 to TRBJ1-1; the D gene is possibly TRBD1 (6 bases). Germline CDR1 is KGHSH and CDR2 is LQKENI. Deletions cut 3 bases from V and 2 bases from J, with 13 bases between. This CDR3 contains 15 residues. CDR3 in DNA: TGTGCCAGCTCACCCTCTTCAGGGGCCAACACTGAAGCTTTCTTT. It yields the protein CASSPSSGANTEAFF.

The V gene is TRBV11-2, the J gene TRBJ2-2; maybe TRBD2 (6 bases). CDR1 is SGHAT and CDR2 is FQNNGV in the germline V gene. The CDR3 length is 15 residues. V was clipped by 2 bases and J by 5 bases, with 12 bases between them. CDR3 nucleotide sequence: TGTGCCAGCAGCTTAACGGGAGTAGGGACCGGGGAGCTGTTTTTT. This codes for CASSLTGVGTGELFF.

Concerning this clone itself: One junction end disagrees with the germline gene, perhaps due to a read error. Distinct nucleotide sequences in the sample also encode this CDR3. J is TRBJ1-1 and V is TRBV6-4, with D possibly being TRBD1 (5 bases). The germline CDR1 and CDR2 sequences are MRHNA and SNTAGT. CDR3 length: 16 amino acids. Here the CDR3 reads CASRPSRDSWNTEAFF. CDR3 DNA: TGTGCCAGCAGACCGTCTAGAGACAGCTGGAACACTGAGGCTTTCTTT.

The V gene is TRBV7-9, the J gene TRBJ1-4; 7 bases are a match to TRBD1. This CDR3 has 16 amino acids. CDR1 SEHNR and CDR2 FQNEAQ come from the germline V gene (reference sequence). Losses at the gene ends were 4 bases for V and 0 bases for J; bases not matched to a gene: 5. The CDR3 loop reads CASSSGQATTNEKLFF. In DNA form, the CDR3 reads TGTGCCAGCAGCTCCGGACAGGCTACAACTAATGAAAAACTGTTTTTT.

V usage is TRBV6-1 and J usage is TRBJ2-3, with TRBD2 matching over 11 bases. Germline V gene lookup returns CDR1 MNHNS and CDR2 SASEGT. The junction had 15 bases not matched to a gene; V was cut back by 1 base and J by 0 bases. The CDR3 extends over 21 amino acids. In DNA, the CDR3 is TGTGCCAGCAGTGAAGATTTTGGACTAGCGGGCCCCACCGGAAGCACAGATACGCAGTATTTT. It translates to CASSEDFGLAGPTGSTDTQYF.

The chain recombines TRBV21-1 with TRBJ2-7; the table's D call, TRBD1, has no DNA check behind it. TRBV21-1 is annotated as a pseudogene. CDR3 length: 18 residues. CDR3 residues: CARRPFDSLSGRAYEQYF. The DNA of the CDR3 is TGTGCCCGTCGTCCATTCGACAGTTTAAGTGGTAGGGCCTACGAGCAGTACTTC.

The chain employs TRBV7-9 and TRBJ2-1, with TRBD2 matching over 11 bases. The CDR3 has 17 residues. In germline, CDR1 is SEHNR, CDR2 FQNEAQ (reference sequence). V was clipped by 5 bases and J by 0 bases; unmatched bases: 6. The CDR3 loop reads CASSRTSGRSSYNEQFF. CDR3 bases: TGTGCCAGCAGCCGTACTAGCGGGAGAAGCTCCTACAATGAGCAGTTCTTC. The variable domain in full, completed from reference TRBV7-9 and TRBJ2-1, reads DTGVSQNPRHKITKRGQNVTFRCDPISEHNRLYWYRQTLGQGPEFLTYFQNEAQLEKSRLLSDRFSAERPKGSFSTLEIQRTEQGDSAMYLCASSRTSGRSSYNEQFFGPGTRLTVL.

This clone was found a few times. The gene calls are TRBV28 and TRBJ2-3, with D uncertain. The CDR3 runs to 14 residues. Trimming shortened V by 4 bases and J by 1 base, and 9 bases separated the two germline ends. Looked up from germline, CDR1 is MDHEN and CDR2 is SYDVKM. The CDR3 DNA reads as TGTGCCAGCAGTTCACTCGGAGGCACAGATACGCAGTATTTT. It yields the protein CASSSLGGTDTQYF.

The J gene is TRBJ1-5, the V gene TRBV19, with TRBD1 matching 7 bases. Germline V gives CDR1 LNHDA, CDR2 SQIVND (reference sequence). The CDR3 contains 14 residues. V was clipped by 10 bases and J by 0 bases; unmatched bases: 6. In nucleotides, the CDR3 is TGTGCCACCCGGGACAGTCTTAGCAATCAGCCCCAGCATTTT. It is translated as CATRDSLSNQPQHF.

The chain recombines TRBV7-9 with TRBJ2-2; tentatively, D is TRBD1 (6 bases). V shed 4 bases and J shed 5 bases, with 11 bases lying between them. CDR3 length equals 14 residues. Per the germline V gene, CDR1 is SEHNR and CDR2 is FQNEAQ (reference sequence). CDR3 sequence reads: CASSWGTGTGELFF. CDR3 DNA: TGTGCCAGCAGCTGGGGTACAGGGACCGGGGAGCTGTTTTTT.